The 21 T cell receptor beta chains presented below share a single source sample, sequenced in a study of glioma-infiltrating T cells. Using RNA template, CDR3s of TCR alpha and beta were amplified with iRepertoire arm-PCR. One entry per CDR3 protein, called by TCRdb with MiXCR from the multiplex PCR reads. The table includes tens of thousands of distinct CDR3 sequences, about 40% detected once. The source material was glioma tissue, nonneoplastic brain tissue, or PBMCs (not recorded which). Receptors were obtained from a human donor with low-grade glioma or glioblastoma, undergoing nonglioma brain surgery, or in good health (not recorded which).

This clonotype has at least ten counts. The chain carries TRBV6-2 or TRBV6-3 and TRBJ2-5, with TRBD2 matching 14 bases. V trimming: 4 bases; J trimming: 5 bases; junction bases outside the gene matches: 6. CDR3 length: 16 amino acids. Germline V lookup: CDR1 MNHEY, CDR2 SVGEGT. The CDR3 is CASSSGLAGAGETQYF. The CDR3 DNA reads TGTGCCAGCAGTTCGGGACTAGCGGGAGCCGGGGAGACCCAGTACTTC.

V usage is TRBV5-4 and J usage is TRBJ2-7, with TRBD2 as a possible D gene (5 bases). V lost 5 bases and J lost 7, with 16 bases in between. The CDR3 is 13 residues long. Germline values: CDR1 SGHNT, CDR2 YYREEE (reference sequence). The DNA of the CDR3 is TGTGCCAGCAGTCTCGACTACACCGGGGAGCAGTACTTC. It specifies CASSLDYTGEQYF.

A note on this clonotype: The CDR3 does not end in the conserved phenylalanine or tryptophan, so this is likely a read error. The chain uses TRBV6-5 and TRBJ1-5; TRBD1 matches at 9 bases. Germline CDR1 and CDR2: MNHEY and SVGAGI. The CDR3 is 15 residues long. In nucleotides, the CDR3 is TGTGCCGGCAGTTACCGACAGGGGGTTGATCAGCCCCAGCATTCT. It translates to CAGSYRQGVDQPQHS.

This clonotype was seen repeatedly, ten times or more. Possible read error: a much larger clone is one base away. The conserved final phenylalanine or tryptophan is absent from the CDR3, which likely points to a read error. This chain links TRBV20-1 with TRBJ1-5; no reliable D call. Germline loops: CDR1 DFQATT, CDR2 SNEGSKA (reference sequence). V was shortened by 3 bases and J by 5 bases, with 14 bases between the two germline ends. The CDR3 contains 14 residues. The CDR3 DNA reads TGCAGTGCTAGTTTAGAAGATTGGGATCAGCCCCAGCATTCT. It specifies CSASLEDWDQPQHS.

About this clonotype itself: The junction does not match germline at one end; this may be a read error. The rearrangement links TRBV5-1 to TRBJ1-1, with D uncertain. The CDR3 contains 14 residues. Per the germline V gene, CDR1 is SGHRS and CDR2 is YFSETQ. The CDR3 DNA follows: TGCGCCAGCAGAAGATCGGGCCGGAACCCTGAAGCTTTCTTT. This encodes CASRRSGRNPEAFF.

The CDR3 loop is CASTLGGGGQETQYF. CDR3 nucleotide sequence: TGTGCCAGCACACTGGGGGGGGGGGGGCAAGAGACCCAGTACTTC. This rearrangement joins TRBV12-3 or TRBV12-4 to TRBJ2-5; 7 bases are shared with TRBD2. The V segment lost 7 bases and the J segment 2 bases; nucleotides outside the gene matches: 10. The CDR3 is 15 amino acids.

This chain uses TRBV27 with TRBJ1-6; the D gene is possibly TRBD1 (6 bases). The CDR3 covers 14 residues. V lost 0 bases to trimming and J lost 8 bases, with 8 bases between them. From germline, CDR1 is MNHEY and CDR2 SMNVEV (reference sequence). The CDR3: CASSLSPGDSPLHF. DNA for the CDR3: TGTGCCAGCAGTTTATCGCCAGGGGATTCACCCCTCCACTTT.

This clonotype was recorded at least ten times. The chain carries TRBV28 and TRBJ2-5; 9 bases map to TRBD1. CDR3 length: 14 amino acids. The germline gives CDR1 MDHEN, CDR2 SYDVKM. With 7 bases clipped from V and 2 bases from J, the junction kept 5 bases outside the gene matches. CDR3 loop: CASKAQGAQETQYF. Written as DNA, the CDR3 is TGTGCCAGCAAGGCACAGGGGGCTCAAGAGACCCAGTACTTC.

Ten or more counts support this clonotype. The germline gene is not matched at one end of the junction; a read error may be the cause. The chain is built from TRBV7-2 and TRBJ2-7, with a tentative D call TRBD2 (6 bases). Looked up from germline, CDR1 is SGHTA and CDR2 is FQGNSA. The CDR3 length is 13 residues. CDR3 sequence (DNA): TGTGCCAGCAGCATACTCCGGTGGGGACTTTTTAGCTTC. Protein: CASSILRWGLFSF.

On this clonotype: Germline is not matched at one junction end, which may reflect a read error. This chain links TRBV28 with TRBJ1-2; D perhaps matches TRBD1 (5 bases). The length of the CDR3 is 14 residues. In germline, CDR1 is MDHEN, CDR2 SYDVKM. DNA for the CDR3: TGTGACAGCAGTTTAGCCGTGGGGACCTATGGCTACACCTTC. It translates to CDSSLAVGTYGYTF.

This clonotype was observed at least ten times. This CDR3 reads CSVVDRLHTDTQYF. The CDR3 DNA sequence: TGCAGCGTTGTGGACAGGTTACACACAGATACGCAGTATTTT. The V and J genes are TRBV29-1 and TRBJ2-3; 7 nucleotides line up with TRBD1. The CDR3 contains 14 residues. V was clipped by 4 bases and J by 2 bases; unmatched bases: 6. Germline V lookup: CDR1 SQVTM, CDR2 ANQGSEA.

The V call is TRBV6-5, the J call TRBJ1-1; D call uncertain. From germline, CDR1 is MNHEY and CDR2 SVGAGI. Trimming left V 6 bases short and J 9 bases short, with 17 bases between. This CDR3 is 13 amino acids long. CDR3 bases: TGTGCCAGCAGCTACCAATGGAGAGGGCAAGCTTTCTTT. The encoded protein is CASSYQWRGQAFF.

This clonotype has ten or more counts. V and J are TRBV2 and TRBJ2-1; tentative D call: TRBD1 (5 bases). V lost 6 bases and J 2 bases, leaving 11 bases between the germline ends. This CDR3 is 14 amino acids long. Germline V gives CDR1 SNHLY, CDR2 FYNNEI. DNA for the CDR3: TGTGCCAGCAGCGACACAGGACCCTACAATGAGCAGTTCTTC. It specifies CASSDTGPYNEQFF.

This clonotype was observed a single time. Relative to the germline gene, one junction end is altered; a read error may explain this. This sequence joins TRBV6-1 and TRBJ2-7; 8 nucleotides line up with TRBD1. CDR1 MNHNS and CDR2 SASEGT come from the germline V gene. The CDR3 length is 15 residues. The CDR3 spells CARSGQGLPSYDQYF. CDR3 sequence (DNA): TGTGCCAGAAGCGGACAGGGTTTACCCTCCTACGATCAGTACTTC.

This clonotype showed up many times. The V and J genes are TRBV5-1 and TRBJ2-2, with 7 bases lining up with TRBD1. CDR1 SGHRS and CDR2 YFSETQ come from the germline V gene. Unmatched junction bases numbered 9, after V lost 4 bases and J lost 3 bases. The CDR3 spans 16 residues. Written as DNA, the CDR3 is TGCGCCAGCAGCCCTACGACAGGGATCGACACCGGGGAGCTGTTTTTT. The encoded protein is CASSPTTGIDTGELFF.

The table lists this clonotype with many counts. The rearrangement joins TRBV12-3 or TRBV12-4 to TRBJ1-2; D is unclear. V was cut by 4 bases and J by 5 bases, with 11 bases left in between. This CDR3 spans 13 amino acids. CDR3: CASSSGSDYGYTF. In nucleotides, the CDR3 is TGTGCCAGCAGTTCTGGTTCCGATTATGGCTACACCTTC.

Regarding this clonotype: An end of the junction differs from the germline gene, which may be a read error. The chain has TRBV12-3 or TRBV12-4 and TRBJ1-5; D might be TRBD1 (5 bases). The CDR3 extends over 13 amino acids. Here the CDR3 DNA reads TGTGCAGCAGCTGGGGGGGGAAATCAGCCCCAGCATTTC. Its protein is CAAAGGGNQPQHF.

This chain connects TRBV19 to TRBJ2-1, with unresolved D. This CDR3 has 16 residues. The ends were cut back, 5 bases at V and 5 bases at J, with 19 bases in the middle. CDR1 and CDR2 (germline): LNHDA, SQIVND (reference sequence). The CDR3 DNA reads TGTGCCAGTAGTGTCTTGAGGATGGGTAGGGACAATGAGCAGTTCTTC. Protein: CASSVLRMGRDNEQFF.

In regard to this clonotype: The CDR3 ends on some other residue instead of the conserved phenylalanine or tryptophan, so this is likely a read error. The CDR3 bases are TGTGCCAGCAGTTTCTCCAATGAGCAGTTCATC. Amino acid sequence: CASSFSNEQFI. V is TRBV27 and J is TRBJ2-1; unclear D gene. With 3 bases removed from V and 6 bases from J, the gap between germline ends came to 3 bases. CDR3 length equals 11 residues. Germline loops: CDR1 MNHEY, CDR2 SMNVEV (reference sequence).

The table lists this clonotype with many counts. The V call is TRBV19, the J call TRBJ1-2; 8 nucleotides match TRBD1. Germline lookup yields CDR1 LNHDA and CDR2 SQIVND (reference sequence). This CDR3 is built from 15 residues. V was pared by 1 base and J by 6 bases, with 7 bases of the junction left unmatched. The CDR3 nucleotides read TGTGCCAGTAGTATAGCCCAGGGGGCTAATGATGGCTACACCTTC. Its translation: CASSIAQGANDGYTF.

There are many counts of this clonotype. The V and J genes are TRBV5-1 and TRBJ2-1; perhaps TRBD2 as D (5 bases). V was clipped by 5 bases and J by 13 bases, with 16 bases between them. Germline values: CDR1 SGHRS, CDR2 YFSETQ. The length of the CDR3 is 12 residues. The CDR3 here is CASSFEEAVQFF. The DNA of the CDR3 is TGCGCCAGCAGTTTTGAGGAGGCCGTACAGTTCTTC.